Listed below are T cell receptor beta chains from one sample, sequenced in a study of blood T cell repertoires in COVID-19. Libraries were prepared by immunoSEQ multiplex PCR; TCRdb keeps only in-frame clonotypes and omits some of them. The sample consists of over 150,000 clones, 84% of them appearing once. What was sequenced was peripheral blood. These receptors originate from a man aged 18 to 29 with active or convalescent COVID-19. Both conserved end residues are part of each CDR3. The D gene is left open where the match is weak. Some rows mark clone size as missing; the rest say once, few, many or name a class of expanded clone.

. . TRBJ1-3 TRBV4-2 CASSQDRSRWLASGNTIYF TGTGCCAGCAGCCAAGATCGTAGTCGATGGCTAGCTTCTGGAAACACCATATATTTT
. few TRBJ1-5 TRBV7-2 CASSLRNGDNQPQHF TGTGCCAGCAGCTTAAGGAACGGGGACAATCAGCCCCAGCATTTT
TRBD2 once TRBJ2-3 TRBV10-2 CASSDGSGGAGYTQYF TGCGCCAGCAGTGATGGTAGCGGGGGGGCGGGGTATACGCAGTATTTT
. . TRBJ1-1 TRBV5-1 CASSLYPGAEVEAFF TGCGCCAGCAGCTTGTACCCTGGGGCAGAAGTTGAAGCTTTCTTT
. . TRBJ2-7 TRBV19 CASSPGTAGHYEQYF TGTGCCAGTAGTCCGGGGACAGCGGGCCACTACGAGCAGTACTTC
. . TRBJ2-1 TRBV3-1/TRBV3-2 CASRRSSGNEQFF TGTGCCAGCAGACGGTCCTCGGGGAATGAGCAGTTCTTC
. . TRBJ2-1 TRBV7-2 CASSFLTLYNEQFF TGTGCCAGCAGCTTCCTGACACTCTACAATGAGCAGTTCTTC
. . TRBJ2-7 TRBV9 CASSRTSRITGEQYF TGTGCCAGCAGCCGAACATCCAGGATTACAGGGGAGCAGTACTTC
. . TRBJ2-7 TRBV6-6 CATSFSEKYEQYF TGTGCCACTTCGTTTAGCGAGAAATACGAGCAGTACTTC
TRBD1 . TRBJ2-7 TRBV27 CASPLTVTGGVGQYF TGTGCCAGCCCCCTCACGGTGACAGGGGGCGTCGGGCAGTACTTC
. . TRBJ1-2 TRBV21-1 CASSKVGDRSLF TGTGCCAGCAGCAAAGTAGGGGACAGATCCCTATTC
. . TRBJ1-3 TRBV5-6 CASSLVGVSSGNTIYF TGTGCCAGCAGCTTGGTCGGGGTTAGCTCTGGAAACACCATATATTTT
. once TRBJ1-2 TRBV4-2 CASSQAGGRAGYTF TGTGCCAGCAGCCAAGCTGGAGGAAGGGCCGGCTACACCTTC
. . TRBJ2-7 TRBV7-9 CASSPSSRNEQYF TGTGCCAGCAGCCCCTCATCTAGAAACGAGCAGTACTTC
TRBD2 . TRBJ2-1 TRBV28 CASSPSLGVAGHTYNEQFF TGTGCCAGCAGTCCGTCCCTGGGTGTAGCGGGTCATACCTACAATGAGCAGTTCTTC
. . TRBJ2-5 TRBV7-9 CASSLLTGTSGTQYF TGTGCCAGCAGCTTGCTTACAGGGACCTCCGGGACCCAGTACTTC
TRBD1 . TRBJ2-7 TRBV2 CASSRQGGEQYF TGTGCCAGCAGTCGACAGGGTGGCGAGCAGTACTTC
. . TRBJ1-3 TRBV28 CASSFPTGNTIYF TGTGCCAGCAGTTTCCCAACTGGAAACACCATATATTTT
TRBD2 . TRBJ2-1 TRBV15 CATSTTVVAGVLSSYNEQFF TGTGCCACCAGCACGACCGTGGTAGCGGGGGTCCTAAGCTCCTACAATGAGCAGTTCTTC
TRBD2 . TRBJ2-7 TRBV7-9 CASSYAGLAVTYEQYF TGTGCCAGCAGTTATGCCGGACTAGCGGTTACCTACGAGCAGTACTTC
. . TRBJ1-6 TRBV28 CASESVGSSYNSPLHF TGTGCCAGCGAGTCCGTCGGGAGCTCCTATAATTCACCCCTCCACTTT
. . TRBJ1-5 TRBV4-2 CASSQVFSSQEEPQHF TGTGCCAGCAGCCAAGTTTTCTCCTCCCAGGAGGAGCCCCAGCATTTT
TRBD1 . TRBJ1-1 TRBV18 CASSPLQGVGRTEAFF TGTGCCAGCTCACCACTACAGGGGGTCGGAAGGACTGAAGCTTTCTTT
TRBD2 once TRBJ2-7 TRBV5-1 CASSLVLGGGAGEQYF TGCGCCAGCAGCTTGGTGCTGGGCGGGGGGGCCGGCGAGCAGTACTTC
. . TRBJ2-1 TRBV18 CASKLARWDNEQFF TGTGCCAGCAAACTAGCCCGCTGGGACAATGAGCAGTTCTTC
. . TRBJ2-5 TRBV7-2 CASSIQVPETQYF TGTGCCAGCAGCATACAGGTTCCGGAGACCCAGTACTTC
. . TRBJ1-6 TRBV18 CASSPLGEGNSPLHF TGTGCCAGCTCACCGCTTGGGGAGGGAAATTCACCCCTCCACTTT
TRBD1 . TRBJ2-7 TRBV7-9 CASSPNTGVYEQYF TGTGCCAGCAGCCCGAATACAGGGGTTTACGAGCAGTACTTC
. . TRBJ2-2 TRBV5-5 CASSSNLGIGELFF TGTGCCAGCAGCTCTAATCTCGGGATCGGGGAGCTGTTTTTT
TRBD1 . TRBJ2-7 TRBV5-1 CASSLVKIGTGKNEQYF TGCGCCAGCAGCTTGGTAAAAATCGGGACAGGGAAGAACGAGCAGTACTTC
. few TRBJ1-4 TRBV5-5 CASSFPDRPSRLFF TGTGCCAGCAGCTTCCCAGACAGGCCCTCGAGACTGTTTTTT
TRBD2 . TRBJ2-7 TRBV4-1 CASRSNPGTSGGAGEQYF TGCGCCAGCAGAAGTAACCCCGGGACTAGCGGGGGGGCGGGGGAGCAGTACTTC
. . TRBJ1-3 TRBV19 CASSLHQPAGNTIYF TGTGCCAGTAGTCTCCACCAACCGGCTGGAAACACCATATATTTT
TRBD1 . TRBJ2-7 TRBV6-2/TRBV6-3 CASSLGTGGALGEQYF TGTGCCAGCAGTCTCGGGACAGGGGGCGCTTTGGGGGAGCAGTACTTC
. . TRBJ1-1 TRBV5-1 CASSLQVTDTEAFF TGCGCCAGCAGCCTACAGGTAACCGACACTGAAGCTTTCTTT
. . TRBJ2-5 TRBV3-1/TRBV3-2 CASSQGGIMGTQYF TGTGCCAGCAGCCAAGGAGGGATTATGGGGACCCAGTACTTC
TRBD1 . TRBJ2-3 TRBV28 CASSFYRGRADTQYF TGTGCCAGCAGTTTCTACAGGGGCCGCGCAGATACGCAGTATTTT
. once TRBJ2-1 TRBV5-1 CASSLGSYNEQFF TGCGCCAGCAGCTTGGGCAGTTACAATGAGCAGTTCTTC
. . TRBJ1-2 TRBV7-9 CASSLAAATDGYTF TGTGCCAGCAGCTTAGCGGCGGCGACCGATGGCTACACCTTC
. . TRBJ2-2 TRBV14 CASSQETLANTGELFF TGTGCCAGCAGCCAAGAGACTCTGGCGAACACCGGGGAGCTGTTTTTT
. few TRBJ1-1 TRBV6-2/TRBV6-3 CASSDPPGAEAFF TGTGCCAGCAGTGACCCTCCAGGGGCTGAAGCTTTCTTT
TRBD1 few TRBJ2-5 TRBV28 CASSGSGQGARETQYF TGTGCCAGCAGTGGATCCGGACAGGGGGCGCGAGAGACCCAGTACTTC
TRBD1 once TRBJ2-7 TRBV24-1 CATSDPGQGSNEQYF TGTGCCACCAGTGATCCGGGACAGGGTAGTAACGAGCAGTACTTC
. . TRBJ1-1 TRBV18 CASSPGRENTEAFF TGTGCCAGCTCACCGGGGAGGGAGAACACTGAAGCTTTCTTT
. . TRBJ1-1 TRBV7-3 CASSSNTNTEAFF TGTGCCAGCAGCTCGAACACGAACACTGAAGCTTTCTTT
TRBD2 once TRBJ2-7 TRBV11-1 CASSLASLAGYEQYF TGTGCCAGCAGCTTAGCATCGCTAGCGGGTTACGAGCAGTACTTC
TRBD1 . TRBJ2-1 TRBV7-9 CASSPWDRVENEQFF TGTGCCAGCAGCCCCTGGGACAGGGTTGAAAATGAGCAGTTCTTC
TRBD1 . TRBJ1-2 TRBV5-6 CASSLWDRGTYGYTF TGTGCCAGCAGCTTGTGGGACAGGGGGACTTATGGCTACACCTTC
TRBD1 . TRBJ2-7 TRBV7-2 CASSLGWGQHYEQYF TGTGCCAGCAGCCTGGGGTGGGGACAGCACTACGAGCAGTACTTC
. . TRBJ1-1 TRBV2 CASVPLNTEAFF TGTGCCAGCGTTCCATTGAACACTGAAGCTTTCTTT
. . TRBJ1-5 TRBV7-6 CASSLVGGFGQPQHF TGTGCCAGCAGCTTAGTAGGAGGGTTTGGGCAGCCCCAGCATTTT
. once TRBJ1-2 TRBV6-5 CASSTGSLHGYTF TGTGCCAGCAGTACTGGGAGTCTACATGGCTACACCTTC
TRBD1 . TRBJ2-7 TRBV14 CASSQGTGPYEQYF TGTGCCAGCAGCCAAGGGACAGGCCCCTACGAGCAGTACTTC
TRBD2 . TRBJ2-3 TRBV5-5 CASSLSGGYPDTQYF TGTGCCAGCAGCTTGAGCGGGGGCTACCCAGATACGCAGTATTTT
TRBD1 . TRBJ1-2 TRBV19 CASKTTGGRSYTF TGTGCCAGCAAGACGACAGGGGGAAGGAGCTACACCTTC
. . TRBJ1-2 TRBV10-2 CASSEFEQSSEGYTF TGCGCCAGCAGTGAGTTTGAACAGAGCTCCGAGGGCTACACCTTC
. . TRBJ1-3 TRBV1 CTSSQGAQGNTIYF TGCACCAGCAGCCAGGGGGCGCAGGGAAACACCATATATTTT
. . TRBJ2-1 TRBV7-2 CASSLGNWKGFPNEQFF TGTGCCAGCAGCTTAGGGAATTGGAAGGGGTTCCCCAATGAGCAGTTCTTC
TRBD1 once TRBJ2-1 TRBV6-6 CASSRGDRYSYNEQFF TGTGCCAGCAGTCGAGGGGACAGGTACTCCTACAATGAGCAGTTCTTC